What follows are 8 T cell receptor beta chains derived from one specimen sequenced in a study of low-dose radiotherapy and immunotherapy resistance in tumors. TCRs were amplified for 15 to 20 PCR cycles with a constant-region primer and V-primer adapter. TCRdb reanalysed the reads using MiXCR and keeps one entry per CDR3 protein. The sample records tens of thousands of distinct CDR3 sequences, about 11% being singletons. Time point denoted: before trial treatment. The sample in question was PBMCs, obtained before treatment. The receptors were gathered from a female donor with ovarian cancer.

This clonotype has a handful of counts. This sequence may be a read error, since a much larger clone differs from it by one base. The V call is TRBV11-1, the J call TRBJ2-4; D may be TRBD1 (6 bases). The length of the CDR3 is 15 residues. Germline CDR1 is SGHAT and CDR2 is FQDESV (reference sequence). The CDR3 sequence is CVSSLTTGAKNIQYF. In DNA, the CDR3 is TGTGTCAGCAGCCTTACCACAGGGGCCAAAAACATTCAGTACTTC. Full variable domain (missing parts from reference TRBV11-1 and TRBJ2-4): EAEVAQSPRYKITEKSQAVAFWCDPISGHATLYWYRQILGQGPELLVQFQDESVVDDSQLPKDRFSAERLKGVDSTLKIQPAELGDSAMYLCVSSLTTGAKNIQYFGAGTRLSVL.

This clonotype was counted many times. The chain employs TRBV2 and TRBJ1-5, with D hard to call. Germline V lookup: CDR1 SNHLY, CDR2 FYNNEI. CDR3 size: 13 residues. V was trimmed by 1 base and J by 7 bases, leaving 8 bases between them. The chain's CDR3 is CASSEDRRQPQHF. In DNA, the CDR3 is TGTGCCAGCAGTGAAGATAGACGGCAGCCCCAGCATTTT.

This clonotype was counted ten times or more. The V and J genes are TRBV19 and TRBJ1-6; D unclear. Germline loops: CDR1 LNHDA, CDR2 SQIVND (reference sequence). This CDR3 contains 13 residues. The ends were cut back, 3 bases at V and 3 bases at J, with 3 bases in the middle. CDR3 nucleotide sequence: TGTGCCAGTAGTATGGACTATAATTCACCCCTCCACTTT. This encodes CASSMDYNSPLHF.

This clonotype was detected ten times or more. The chain uses TRBV19 and TRBJ2-2; D remains unclear. Between the trimmed V and J ends, which lost 1 base and 6 bases, there was a span of 9 bases. The germline V gene encodes CDR1 LNHDA and CDR2 SQIVND (reference sequence). This CDR3 has 14 residues. The CDR3 DNA reads as TGTGCCAGTAGTATAGGTGGTAGGCCCGGGGAGCTGTTTTTT. As protein: CASSIGGRPGELFF.

At least ten counts were recorded for this clonotype. V is TRBV3-1 and J is TRBJ1-1; D not certain. The CDR3 runs to 13 residues. Trimming removed 1 base at V and 6 bases at J, with 9 bases between. Germline V gene data show CDR1 as LGHDT and CDR2 as YNNKEL (reference sequence). CDR3 sequence reads: CASSQGHKPEAFF. The CDR3 DNA sequence: TGTGCCAGCAGCCAAGGTCACAAACCTGAAGCTTTCTTT.

This clonotype has only a few counts. This sequence joins TRBV2 and TRBJ2-2, with 7 bases fitting TRBD2. The V gene end was trimmed by 4 bases and the J gene end by 0 bases; junction bases not matched to a gene: 11. CDR1 is SNHLY and CDR2 is FYNNEI in the germline V gene. The CDR3 is 18 amino acids. The CDR3 nucleotides are TGTGCCAGCAGTGCAAACTCGAGAGGACTAGCGAACACCGGGGAGCTGTTTTTT. Translating it yields CASSANSRGLANTGELFF.

A note on this clonotype: The limits of the CDR3 on the DNA are not certain, so only TCRdb's listed CDR3 is given. The chain carries TRBV3-1 and TRBJ2-2; the table assigns TRBD2, which was not confirmed against the DNA. The CDR3 adds up to 15 amino acids, both ends counted. Per germline, CDR1 LGHDT and CDR2 YNNKEL (reference sequence). The CDR3 sequence: CASSQREYDGELFFF.

This clonotype was counted at least ten times. This chain connects TRBV7-2 to TRBJ2-1; TRBD1 or TRBD2 may be the D gene (6 bases each). Germline V gene sequence: CDR1 SGHTA, CDR2 FQGNSA. This CDR3 region has 18 residues. With 4 bases removed from V and 3 bases from J, the gap between germline ends came to 22 bases. DNA of the CDR3: TGTGCCAGCAGCTCGAATCAGGTAGGGGGGAGAATCTACAATGAGCAGTTCTTC. This sequence encodes CASSSNQVGGRIYNEQFF.